These 11 T cell receptor beta chains were sequenced from one sample in a study of graft-versus-host responses after intestinal transplantation (dated by TCRdb to the early 2020s). Libraries came from the immunoSEQ multiplex PCR assay. The clones in this table, taken by TCRdb from immuneACCESS, are in-frame only. Not every clone is retained; where verified, under half of the shortfall comes from an unresolved V gene, and the cause of the rest is unknown. Present in this sample are roughly 53,000 clones, 91% of which were seen just once. The top ten hold approximately 5% of the sample. The source material was PBMCs, sampled approximately 97 weeks after intestinal transplant. The source is a human patient who received an intestinal transplant, so some T cells may come from the graft donor.

This clone was found a few times. The chain is built from TRBV5-1 and TRBJ1-1; D perhaps matches TRBD1 (6 bases). The germline V and J ends were trimmed by 3 bases and 5 bases, with 11 bases remaining between them. Per the germline V gene, CDR1 is SGHRS and CDR2 is YFSETQ. The CDR3 is 13 amino acids. CDR3 protein: CASSSDRRTEAFF. Written as DNA, the CDR3 is TGCGCCAGCAGCTCTGACAGGAGGACTGAAGCTTTCTTT.

The chain uses TRBV6-6 and TRBJ1-5; D unclear. The CDR3 consists of 14 residues. Deletions cut 7 bases from V and 2 bases from J, with 12 bases between. CDR1 is MNHNY and CDR2 is SVGAGI in the germline V gene (reference sequence). Written as DNA, the CDR3 is TGTGCCAGCAAACCAGGTAACGGCAATCAGCCCCAGCATTTT. It is translated as CASKPGNGNQPQHF.

This chain joins TRBV9 and TRBJ2-2; 10 positions agree with TRBD2. Looked up from germline, CDR1 is SGDLS and CDR2 is YYNGEE. V trimming: 1 base; J trimming: 6 bases; junction bases outside the gene matches: 3. The CDR3 spans 15 residues. CDR3 loop: CASSVSGGGPGELFF. The CDR3 DNA reads as TGTGCCAGCAGCGTAAGCGGGGGGGGTCCCGGGGAGCTGTTTTTT.

This clone was observed a few times. The rearrangement links TRBV9 to TRBJ1-1; TRBD1 is a possible D gene (5 bases). V shed 0 bases and J shed 3 bases, with 6 bases lying between them. The CDR3 totals 13 residues. Per germline, CDR1 SGDLS and CDR2 YYNGEE. The CDR3 loop reads CASSVGGHTEAFF. In nucleotides, the CDR3 is TGTGCCAGCAGCGTAGGGGGCCACACTGAAGCTTTCTTT.

The DNA of the CDR3 is TGTGCCAGCAGTGAATCCGGACCATACGAGCAGTACTTC. It codes for CASSESGPYEQYF. The J gene is TRBJ2-7, the V gene TRBV2; D gene unclear. Trimming removed 2 bases at V and 4 bases at J, with 9 bases between. The CDR3 sequence is 13 residues long. Germline-derived CDR1 and CDR2 are SNHLY and FYNNEI.

The rearrangement links TRBV7-6 to TRBJ1-4; no firm D call. Germline CDR1 is SGHVS and CDR2 is FNYEAQ. This CDR3 is built from 12 residues. V dropped 5 bases and J dropped 8 bases, with 9 bases sitting between them. In DNA, the CDR3 is TGTGCCAGCAGCCATTTTGGGGAAAAACTGTTTTTT. Translation gives CASSHFGEKLFF. Variable domain in full (rest from reference TRBV7-6 and TRBJ1-4): GAGVSQSPRYKVTKRGQDVALRCDPISGHVSLYWYRQALGQGPEFLTYFNYEAQQDKSGLPNDRFSAERPEGSISTLTIQRTEQRDSAMYRCASSHFGEKLFFGSGTQLSVL.

The chain couples TRBV9 to TRBJ1-1; D not certain. The germline V gene has CDR1 SGDLS and CDR2 YYNGEE. The ends were cut back, 3 bases at V and 1 base at J, with 10 bases in the middle. The CDR3 has 14 amino acids. The CDR3 here is CASSAGFGNTEAFF. In DNA form, the CDR3 reads TGTGCCAGCAGCGCGGGGTTCGGGAACACTGAAGCTTTCTTT.

The chain uses TRBV5-8 and TRBJ1-6, with D possibly TRBD1 on 6 matching bases. The V end lost 5 bases, the J end lost 4 bases, and 16 bases lay between the germline ends. Per germline, CDR1 SGHTS and CDR2 YDEGEE. CDR3 length: 16 residues. This chain's CDR3 is CASRSLQGIYNSPLHF. The CDR3 nucleotides are TGTGCCAGCAGGTCATTACAGGGAATATATAATTCACCCCTCCACTTT. The variable domain in full, completed from reference TRBV5-8 and TRBJ1-6, reads EAGVTQSPTHLIKTRGQQATLRCSPISGHTSVYWYQQALGLGLQFLLWYDEGEERNRGNFPPRFSGRQFPNYSSELNVNALELEDSALYLCASRSLQGIYNSPLHFGNGTRLTVT.

The chain combines TRBV21-1 with TRBJ1-5; the table gives TRBD1 as D, unverified against the DNA. TRBV21-1 is a recognized pseudogene. The CDR3 is made up of 19 amino acids. The CDR3 DNA is TGTGCCAGCAGCACCATGGGACAGGGGGCGATAAATAGCAATCAGCCCCAGCATTTT. Its translation is CASSTMGQGAINSNQPQHF.

This clone was recorded once. V is TRBV27 and J is TRBJ2-1; possibly TRBD2 for D (6 bases). The CDR3 is 13 amino acids. The V gene lost 5 bases and the J gene lost 4 bases, with 9 bases spanning the gap. Germline V gene sequence: CDR1 MNHEY, CDR2 SMNVEV (reference sequence). In nucleotides, the CDR3 is TGTGCCAGCAGTACGGGGGAATACAATGAGCAGTTCTTC. Translation gives CASSTGEYNEQFF.

V usage is TRBV15 and J usage is TRBJ1-2; D gene uncertain. This CDR3 is 15 amino acids long. Between the trimmed V and J ends, which lost 1 base and 0 bases, there was a span of 9 bases. Germline CDR1 reads LNHNV; CDR2 reads YYDKDF (reference sequence). The CDR3 nucleotides are TGTGCCACCAGCAGAGGGGAACGAACTAACTATGGCTACACCTTC. As protein: CATSRGERTNYGYTF.